The sequence of this T cell receptor (beta chain) was determined in a study of cytomegalovirus exposure and HLA in healthy donors. There are a few counts of this clone. CDR3 length: 13 residues. Germline-derived CDR1 and CDR2 are SGHRS and YFSETQ. V lost 4 bases to trimming and J lost 8 bases; unmatched junction nucleotides: 4. A multiplex PCR was run with 60 Vbeta primers and 13 Jbeta primers. Method: immunoSEQ multiplex PCR; TCRdb's copy keeps in-frame clones and lacks some. The sample lists approximately 160,000 clones; over 60% were seen once. The genes are TRBV5-1 and TRBJ1-4; TRBD1 matches 8 bases. The receptor's source is a woman aged 30 to 39 in good health and CMV-seropositive. Sequencing was carried out using PBMCs. CDR3 protein: CASSPGTGEKLFF. The CDR3 coding sequence is TGCGCCAGCAGCCCTGGGACAGGAGAAAAACTGTTTTTT.